Listed below are T cell receptor beta chains from one sample, sequenced in a study of blood T cell repertoires in COVID-19. Repertoires were generated with immunoSEQ multiplex PCR, while TCRdb's copy carries only in-frame clones and drops some. Of 400,000 to 550,000 clones listed, more than 85% were seen once; the top ten hold 4% to 4.5%. The specimen was peripheral blood. These receptors all stem from a woman in her twenties or thirties with acute or convalescent COVID-19. Both conserved end residues are part of each CDR3. A D gene is named only where the DNA matches it firmly. Size is omitted from some rows. Given values are once, few, many or a class for expanded clones.

TRBJ1-2 TRBD1 TRBV19 . TGTGCCAGTAGAGATCCTTGGACAGGATCAGTCTATGGCTACACCTTC CASRDPWTGSVYGYTF
TRBJ2-1 . TRBV5-6 . TGTGCCAGCAGCTTTGGAAACAGGGTTGAGCAGTTCTTC CASSFGNRVEQFF
TRBJ1-6 . TRBV7-2 . TGTGCCAGCAGCTTAGAGTCGTATGGCAATTCACCCCTCCACTTT CASSLESYGNSPLHF
TRBJ1-1 . TRBV6-5 . TGTGCCAGCAACCAAGACAGGTGGAGGACTGAAGCTTTCTTT CASNQDRWRTEAFF
TRBJ2-7 . TRBV30 . TGTGCCTGGAGTACGAGCCTTCCCTACGAGCAGTACTTC CAWSTSLPYEQYF
TRBJ1-4 TRBD1 TRBV23-1 once TGCGCCAGCAGTCAATCGCGACAGGGAACTAATGAAAAACTGTTTTTT CASSQSRQGTNEKLFF
TRBJ1-6 . TRBV3-1/TRBV3-2 . TGTGCCAGCAGCCAATCGAATTCACCCCTCCACTTT CASSQSNSPLHF
TRBJ1-5 TRBD1 TRBV6-2/TRBV6-3 . TGTGCCAGCAGTTACTCGAGGTCAGGGGGTAATCAGCCCCAGCATTTT CASSYSRSGGNQPQHF
TRBJ2-5 TRBD1 TRBV5-1 . TGCGCCAGCAGAAACAGGGGGCAAAAAGGGGAGACCCAGTACTTC CASRNRGQKGETQYF
TRBJ1-4 . TRBV7-9 . TGTGCCAGCAGCCGGAGAGGAGCCGGTACTAATGAAAAACTGTTTTTT CASSRRGAGTNEKLFF
TRBJ2-7 . TRBV7-9 . TGTGCCAGCAGCAACCGGGAGACAGCCTCCTACGAGCAGTACTTC CASSNRETASYEQYF
TRBJ1-1 . TRBV6-5 . TGTGCCAGCAGGTGGGGCAGTCCGAACACTGAAGCTTTCTTT CASRWGSPNTEAFF
TRBJ2-2 TRBD1 TRBV19 . TGTGCCAGTAGTCAGACACAGGGGACCGGGGAGCTGTTTTTT CASSQTQGTGELFF
TRBJ2-4 . TRBV27 . TGTGCCAGCAGTCCCCGGTCAGACGGGAACATTCAGTACTTC CASSPRSDGNIQYF
TRBJ2-1 TRBD1 TRBV12-3/TRBV12-4 few TGTGCTAGCCGGGACAGAAATGAGCAGTTCTTC CASRDRNEQFF
TRBJ2-3 TRBD1 TRBV5-4 . TGTGCCAGCAGCTCTGGTGGGACAGAATACACAGATACGCAGTATTTT CASSSGGTEYTDTQYF
TRBJ1-1 . TRBV2 . TGTGCCAGCAGCTCAACAGGTGACGATACTGAAGCTTTCTTT CASSSTGDDTEAFF
TRBJ2-7 TRBD1 TRBV20-1 once TGCAGTGCAACAGACAGGGACGAGCAGTACTTC CSATDRDEQYF
TRBJ2-7 TRBD1 TRBV18 . TGTGCCAGCTCCCCTCGGACAGGGGTCTACGAGCAGTACTTC CASSPRTGVYEQYF
TRBJ2-5 TRBD1 TRBV9 . TGTGCCAGCAGCCCATTCGGGGGACAGGGTGGTTTGGAGACCCAGTACTTC CASSPFGGQGGLETQYF
TRBJ2-5 TRBD2 TRBV24-1 . TGTGCCACCAGTGATCCTAAGGGTAGCGGGGGGGCGGAGGAGACCCAGTACTTC CATSDPKGSGGAEETQYF
TRBJ2-1 TRBD2 TRBV12-3/TRBV12-4 . TGTGCCAGCAGTTTGGGAGGGTTGCAGTTCTTC CASSLGGLQFF
TRBJ2-5 . TRBV6-2/TRBV6-3 . TGTGCCAGCAGTCGAGACTCCCAAGAGACCCAGTACTTC CASSRDSQETQYF
TRBJ1-1 . TRBV11-2 . TGTGCCAGCAGCTTAGATTCGCGAAGAGTTGAAGCTTTCTTT CASSLDSRRVEAFF
TRBJ2-2 . TRBV15 once TGTGCCACCAGCAGGGGAACCGGGAGCACCGGGGAGCTGTTTTTT CATSRGTGSTGELFF
TRBJ2-3 . TRBV2 . TGTGCCAGCAGTGATTTTGTCAGGGGCCCAGATACGCAGTATTTT CASSDFVRGPDTQYF
TRBJ2-5 TRBD2 TRBV9 . TGTGCCAGCAGCGCCCGACTAGCGGGTTCGTTGGAGACCCAGTACTTC CASSARLAGSLETQYF
TRBJ1-2 TRBD1 TRBV5-6 . TGTGCCAGCAGCCTTGGACAGGGGGGCTATGGCTACACCTTC CASSLGQGGYGYTF
TRBJ2-5 . TRBV5-4 . TGTGCCAGCAGCCCCCGTTCTGGGGAGCATGAGACCCAGTACTTC CASSPRSGEHETQYF
TRBJ2-5 TRBD1 TRBV27 . TGTGCCAGCAGTTATTTAGGACAGGGCCAAGAGACCCAGTACTTC CASSYLGQGQETQYF
TRBJ1-5 . TRBV30 . TGTGCCTGGAAATCCAGGTTAGGCAATCAGCCCCAGCATTTT CAWKSRLGNQPQHF
TRBJ2-7 TRBD2 TRBV19 . TGTGCCAGTAGTCCCCGGGGGGAGCCTTCCTACGAGCAGTACTTC CASSPRGEPSYEQYF
TRBJ2-2 . TRBV5-1 . TGCGCCAGCAGCTCGCCGGGACACGGAAGCACCGGGGAGCTGTTTTTT CASSSPGHGSTGELFF
TRBJ1-1 . TRBV19 . TGTGCCAGTAGGCCCGGTCGGAACACTGAAGCTTTCTTT CASRPGRNTEAFF
TRBJ2-7 . TRBV4-1 . TGCGCCAGCAGCCCCACCCAGGGTGGGTCCTACGAGCAGTACTTC CASSPTQGGSYEQYF
TRBJ1-3 . TRBV7-9 few TGTGCCAGCAGCCGATCAGGGTATGGAAACACCATATATTTT CASSRSGYGNTIYF
TRBJ2-1 TRBD1 TRBV5-1 . TGCGCCAGCAGTGCCGGGACAGGGGTATTTTGGGATGAGCAGTTCTTC CASSAGTGVFWDEQFF
TRBJ1-6 . TRBV6-5 . TGTGCCAGCAGCTTAGGTGGGGAGGGTTCACCCCTCCACTTT CASSLGGEGSPLHF
TRBJ2-1 . TRBV24-1 . TGTGCCACCAGTGATCCCCTTGACAGTTACAATGAGCAGTTCTTC CATSDPLDSYNEQFF
TRBJ1-2 . TRBV5-8 . TGTGCCAGCAGCTCCGACAGGAATCGGGGCTACACCTTC CASSSDRNRGYTF
TRBJ2-6 . TRBV27 once TGTGCCAGCAGTCTCACGAGGGGGGGGACCAACGTCCTGACTTTC CASSLTRGGTNVLTF
TRBJ1-4 . TRBV5-1 . TGCGCCAGCAGCTTGGCCGTGAGACAGGCAGCAACTAATGAAAAACTGTTTTTT CASSLAVRQAATNEKLFF
TRBJ2-7 . TRBV4-2 few TGTGCCAGCAGCCAAGGGGCGGGACAGATTTACGAGCAGTACTTC CASSQGAGQIYEQYF
TRBJ1-5 TRBD1 TRBV2 . TGTGCCAGCAGACAGGGGGCGATAAATCAGCCCCAGCATTTT CASRQGAINQPQHF
TRBJ2-3 TRBD1 TRBV11-3 . TGTGCCAGCAGCCAAACCGGACAGGGAGGCACAGATACGCAGTATTTT CASSQTGQGGTDTQYF
TRBJ1-6 TRBD1 TRBV6-4 few TGTGCCAGCAGTGATTCTCCGGACAGGGCGAATTCACCCCTCCACTTT CASSDSPDRANSPLHF
TRBJ2-7 . TRBV6-6 . TGTGCCAGCAGTTATCGCGGGGAGCAGTACTTC CASSYRGEQYF
TRBJ1-4 . TRBV14 . TGTGCCAGCAGCCCCTATGGGGGGGAACTGTTTTTT CASSPYGGELFF
TRBJ2-7 . TRBV12-3/TRBV12-4 . TGTGCCAGCAGAGGACTGGAGTCCTACGAGCAGTACTTC CASRGLESYEQYF
TRBJ1-4 TRBD1 TRBV5-4 . TGTGCCAGCAGCTCAAGTAAGGGGGCTCCTAATGAAAAACTGTTTTTT CASSSSKGAPNEKLFF
TRBJ2-4 . TRBV16 . TGTGCCAGCAGTCGGGCGGACATATACATTCAGTACTTC CASSRADIYIQYF
TRBJ1-6 . TRBV5-1 . TGCGCCAGCAGCTTGGCAGGGCCTAATTCACCCCTCCACTTT CASSLAGPNSPLHF
TRBJ1-1 . TRBV5-4 . TGTGCCAGCAGCTTGGGGGGGGGCTTTCAGAACACTGAAGCTTTCTTT CASSLGGGFQNTEAFF